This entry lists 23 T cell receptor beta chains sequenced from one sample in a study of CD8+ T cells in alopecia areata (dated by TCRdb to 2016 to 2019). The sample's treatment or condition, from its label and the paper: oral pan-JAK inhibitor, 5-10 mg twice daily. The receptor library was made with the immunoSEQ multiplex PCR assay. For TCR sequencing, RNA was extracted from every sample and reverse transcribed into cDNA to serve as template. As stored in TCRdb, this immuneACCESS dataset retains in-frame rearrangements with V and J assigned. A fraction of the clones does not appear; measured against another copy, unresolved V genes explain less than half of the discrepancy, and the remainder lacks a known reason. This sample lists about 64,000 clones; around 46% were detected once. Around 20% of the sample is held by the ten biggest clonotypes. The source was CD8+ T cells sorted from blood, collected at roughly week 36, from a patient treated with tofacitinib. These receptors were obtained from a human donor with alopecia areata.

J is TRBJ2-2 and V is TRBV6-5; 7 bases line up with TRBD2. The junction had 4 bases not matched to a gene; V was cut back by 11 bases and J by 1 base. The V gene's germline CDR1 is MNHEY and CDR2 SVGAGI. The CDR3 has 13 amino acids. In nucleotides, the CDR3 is TGTGCCGGGGGGGACGTGAACACCGGGGAGCTGTTTTTT. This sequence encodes CAGGDVNTGELFF.

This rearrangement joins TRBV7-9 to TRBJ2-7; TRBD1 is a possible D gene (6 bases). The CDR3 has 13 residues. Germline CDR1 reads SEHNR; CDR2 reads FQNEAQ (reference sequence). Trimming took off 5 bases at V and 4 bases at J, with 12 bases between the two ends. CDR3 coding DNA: TGTGCCAGCAGCCCCGCGGACAGATACGAGCAGTACTTC. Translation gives CASSPADRYEQYF. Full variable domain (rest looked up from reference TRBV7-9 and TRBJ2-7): DTGVSQNPRHKITKRGQNVTFRCDPISEHNRLYWYRQTLGQGPEFLTYFQNEAQLEKSRLLSDRFSAERPKGSFSTLEIQRTEQGDSAMYLCASSPADRYEQYFGPGTRLTVT.

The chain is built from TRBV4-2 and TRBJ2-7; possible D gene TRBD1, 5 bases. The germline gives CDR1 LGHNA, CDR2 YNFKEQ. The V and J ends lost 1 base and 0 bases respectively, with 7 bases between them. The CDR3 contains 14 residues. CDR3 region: CASSQAGHSYEQYF. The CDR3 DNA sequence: TGTGCCAGCAGCCAAGCCGGACACTCCTACGAGCAGTACTTC.

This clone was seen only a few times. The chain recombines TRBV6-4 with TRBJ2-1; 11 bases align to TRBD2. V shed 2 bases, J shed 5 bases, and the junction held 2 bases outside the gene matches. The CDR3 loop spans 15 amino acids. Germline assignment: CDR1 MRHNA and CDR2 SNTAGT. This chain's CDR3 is CASSDGTSGDNEQFF. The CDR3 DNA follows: TGTGCCAGCAGTGACGGGACTAGCGGAGACAATGAGCAGTTCTTC.

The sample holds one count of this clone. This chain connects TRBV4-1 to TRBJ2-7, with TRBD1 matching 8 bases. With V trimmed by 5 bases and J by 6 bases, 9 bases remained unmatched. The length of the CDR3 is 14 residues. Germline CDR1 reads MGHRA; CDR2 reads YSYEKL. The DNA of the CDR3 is TGCGCCAGCAGCACCCGGACAGGGAACGCCGAGCAGTACTTC. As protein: CASSTRTGNAEQYF.

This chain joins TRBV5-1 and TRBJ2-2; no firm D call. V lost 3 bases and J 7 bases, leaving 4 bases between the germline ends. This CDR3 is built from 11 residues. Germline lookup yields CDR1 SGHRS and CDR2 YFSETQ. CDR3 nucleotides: TGCGCCAGCAGCTCAATCGGGGAGCTGTTTTTT. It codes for CASSSIGELFF.

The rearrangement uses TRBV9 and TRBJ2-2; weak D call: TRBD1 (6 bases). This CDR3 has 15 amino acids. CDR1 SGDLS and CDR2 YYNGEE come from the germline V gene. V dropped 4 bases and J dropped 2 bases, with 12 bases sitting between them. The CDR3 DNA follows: TGTGCCAGCAGCCGGACAGCTTTTAACACCGGGGAGCTGTTTTTT. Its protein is CASSRTAFNTGELFF. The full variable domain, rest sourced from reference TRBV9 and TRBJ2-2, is DSGVTQTPKHLITATGQRVTLRCSPRSGDLSVYWYQQSLDQGLQFLIQYYNGEERAKGNILERFSAQQFPDLHSELNLSSLELGDSALYFCASSRTAFNTGELFFGEGSRLTVL.

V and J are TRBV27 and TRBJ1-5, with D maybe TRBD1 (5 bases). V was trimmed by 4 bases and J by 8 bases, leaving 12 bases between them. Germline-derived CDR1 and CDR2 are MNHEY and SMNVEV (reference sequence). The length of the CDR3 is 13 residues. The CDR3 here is CASSSGAGKPQHF. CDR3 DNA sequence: TGTGCCAGCAGTTCCGGGGCCGGTAAGCCCCAGCATTTT.

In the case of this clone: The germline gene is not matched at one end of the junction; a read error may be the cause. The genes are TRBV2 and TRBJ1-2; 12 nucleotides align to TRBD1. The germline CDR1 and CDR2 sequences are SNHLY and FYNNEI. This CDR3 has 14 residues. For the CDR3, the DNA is TGTGCTAGCACCGGGACAGGGGGCCACTATGGCTACACCTTC. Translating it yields CASTGTGGHYGYTF.

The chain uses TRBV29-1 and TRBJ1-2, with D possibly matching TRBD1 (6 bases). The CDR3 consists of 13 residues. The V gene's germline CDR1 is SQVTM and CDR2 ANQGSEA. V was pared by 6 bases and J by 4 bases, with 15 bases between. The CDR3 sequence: CSVGLGGAYGYTF. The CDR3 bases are TGCAGCGTCGGGTTAGGGGGAGCCTATGGCTACACCTTC.

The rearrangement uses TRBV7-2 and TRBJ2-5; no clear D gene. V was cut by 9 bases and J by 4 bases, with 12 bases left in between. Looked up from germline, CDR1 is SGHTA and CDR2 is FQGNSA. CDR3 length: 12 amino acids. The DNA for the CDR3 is TGTGCCAGTTCTTTCCCCTCAGAGACCCAGTACTTC. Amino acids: CASSFPSETQYF. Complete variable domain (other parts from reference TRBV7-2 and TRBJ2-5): GAGVSQSPSNKVTEKGKDVELRCDPISGHTALYWYRQSLGQGLEFLIYFQGNSAPDKSGLPSDRFSAERTGGSVSTLTIQRTQQEDSAVYLCASSFPSETQYFGPGTRLLVL.

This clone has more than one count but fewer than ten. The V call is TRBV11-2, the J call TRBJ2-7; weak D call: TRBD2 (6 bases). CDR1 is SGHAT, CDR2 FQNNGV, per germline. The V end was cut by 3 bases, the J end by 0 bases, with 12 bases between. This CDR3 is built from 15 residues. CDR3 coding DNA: TGTGCCAGCAGCTTTGGCGGGATACCCTCCTACGAGCAGTACTTC. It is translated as CASSFGGIPSYEQYF.

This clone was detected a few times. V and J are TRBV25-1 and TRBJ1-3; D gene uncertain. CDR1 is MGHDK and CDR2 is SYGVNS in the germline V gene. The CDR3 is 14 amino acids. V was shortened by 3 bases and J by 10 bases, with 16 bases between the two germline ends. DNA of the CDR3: TGTGCCAGCAGTGATGCCGGACCCCGTGGGACCATATATTTT. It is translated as CASSDAGPRGTIYF.

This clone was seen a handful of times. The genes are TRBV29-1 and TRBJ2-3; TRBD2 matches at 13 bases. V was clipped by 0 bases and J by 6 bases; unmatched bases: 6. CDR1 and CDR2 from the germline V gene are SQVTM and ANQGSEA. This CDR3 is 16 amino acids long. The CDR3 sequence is CSVEDGTSGRGDTQYF. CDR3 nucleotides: TGCAGCGTTGAAGATGGAACTAGCGGGAGGGGGGATACGCAGTATTTT.

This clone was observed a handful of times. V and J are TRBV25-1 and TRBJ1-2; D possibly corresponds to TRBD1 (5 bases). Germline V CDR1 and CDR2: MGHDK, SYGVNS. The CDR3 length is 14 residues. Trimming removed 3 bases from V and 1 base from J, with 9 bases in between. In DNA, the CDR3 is TGTGCCAGCAGTGACCCGGGACTTAACTATGGCTACACCTTC. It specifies CASSDPGLNYGYTF.

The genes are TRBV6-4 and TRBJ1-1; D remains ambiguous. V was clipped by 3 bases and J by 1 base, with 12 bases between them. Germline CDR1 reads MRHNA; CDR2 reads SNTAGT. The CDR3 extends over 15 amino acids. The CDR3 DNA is TGTGCCAGCAGTGAAGGTTTTGTGGGGAACACTGAAGCTTTCTTT. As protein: CASSEGFVGNTEAFF.

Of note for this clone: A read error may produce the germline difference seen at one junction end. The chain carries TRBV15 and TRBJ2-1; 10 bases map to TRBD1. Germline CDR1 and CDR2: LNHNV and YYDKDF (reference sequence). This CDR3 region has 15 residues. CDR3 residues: CATSGDRGQGNEQFF. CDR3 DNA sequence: TGTGCCACCAGCGGAGACAGGGGGCAGGGCAATGAGCAGTTCTTC.

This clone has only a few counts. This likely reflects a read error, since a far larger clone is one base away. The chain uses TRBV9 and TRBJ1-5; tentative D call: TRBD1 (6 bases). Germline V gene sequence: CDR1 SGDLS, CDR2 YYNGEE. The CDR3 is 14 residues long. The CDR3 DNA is TGTGCCACCAGCGGGGGGGGCAGCAATCAGCCCCAGCATTTT. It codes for CATSGGGSNQPQHF.

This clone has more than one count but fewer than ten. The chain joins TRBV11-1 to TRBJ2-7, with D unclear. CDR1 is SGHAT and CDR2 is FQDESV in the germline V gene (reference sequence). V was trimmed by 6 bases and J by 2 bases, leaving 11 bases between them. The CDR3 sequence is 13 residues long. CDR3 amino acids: CASSSYSTYEQYF. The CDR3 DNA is TGTGCCAGCAGTTCATACAGTACCTACGAGCAGTACTTC.

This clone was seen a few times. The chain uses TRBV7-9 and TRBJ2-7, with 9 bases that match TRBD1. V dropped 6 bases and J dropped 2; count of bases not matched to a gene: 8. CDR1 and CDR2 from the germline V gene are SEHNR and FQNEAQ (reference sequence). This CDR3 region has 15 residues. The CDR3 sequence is CASSEIGQGTYEQYF. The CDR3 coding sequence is TGTGCCAGCAGTGAGATTGGACAGGGGACCTACGAGCAGTACTTC.

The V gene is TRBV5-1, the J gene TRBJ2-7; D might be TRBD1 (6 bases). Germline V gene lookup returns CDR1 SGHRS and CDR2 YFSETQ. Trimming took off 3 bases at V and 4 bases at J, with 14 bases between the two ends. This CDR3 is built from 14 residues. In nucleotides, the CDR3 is TGCGCCAGCAGCTCTGGAACAGGGATATACGAGCAGTACTTC. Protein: CASSSGTGIYEQYF.

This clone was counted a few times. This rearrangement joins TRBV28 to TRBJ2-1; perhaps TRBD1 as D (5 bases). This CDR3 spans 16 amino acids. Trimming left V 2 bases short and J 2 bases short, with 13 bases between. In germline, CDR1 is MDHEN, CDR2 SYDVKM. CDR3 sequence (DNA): TGTGCCAGCAGTTTAAGTCAGGGTTCGGCCTACAATGAGCAGTTCTTC. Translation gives CASSLSQGSAYNEQFF.

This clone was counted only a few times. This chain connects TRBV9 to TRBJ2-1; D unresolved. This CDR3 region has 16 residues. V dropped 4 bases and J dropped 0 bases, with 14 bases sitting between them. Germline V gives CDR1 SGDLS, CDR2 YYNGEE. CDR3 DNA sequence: TGTGCCAGCAGCCCTTTTGGCGGCCTCTCCTACAATGAGCAGTTCTTC. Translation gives CASSPFGGLSYNEQFF.